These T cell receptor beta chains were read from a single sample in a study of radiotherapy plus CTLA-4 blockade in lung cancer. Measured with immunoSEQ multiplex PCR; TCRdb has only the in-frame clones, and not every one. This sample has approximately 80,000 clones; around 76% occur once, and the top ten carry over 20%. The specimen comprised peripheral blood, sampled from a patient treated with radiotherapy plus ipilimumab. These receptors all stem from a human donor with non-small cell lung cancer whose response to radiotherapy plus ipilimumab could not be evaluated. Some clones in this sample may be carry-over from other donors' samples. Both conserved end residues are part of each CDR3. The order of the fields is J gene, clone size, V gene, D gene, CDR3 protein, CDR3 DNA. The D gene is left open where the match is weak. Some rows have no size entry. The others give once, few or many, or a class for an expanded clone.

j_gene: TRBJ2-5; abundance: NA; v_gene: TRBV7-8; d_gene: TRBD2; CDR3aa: CASSLLGGWKTQYF; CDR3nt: TGTGCCAGCAGCTTATTGGGGGGGTGGAAGACCCAGTACTTC
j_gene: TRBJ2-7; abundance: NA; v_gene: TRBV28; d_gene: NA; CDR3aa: CATTDPFGIGEQYF; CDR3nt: TGTGCCACCACGGATCCCTTCGGGATAGGCGAGCAGTACTTC
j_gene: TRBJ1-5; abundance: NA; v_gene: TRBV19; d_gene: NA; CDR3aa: CASRESGFGQPQHF; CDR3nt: TGTGCCAGTAGGGAGTCAGGGTTCGGTCAGCCCCAGCATTTT
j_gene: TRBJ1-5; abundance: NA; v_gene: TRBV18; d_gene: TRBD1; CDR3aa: CASSPDRGQPQHF; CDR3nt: TGTGCCAGCTCACCGGACAGGGGCCAGCCCCAGCATTTT
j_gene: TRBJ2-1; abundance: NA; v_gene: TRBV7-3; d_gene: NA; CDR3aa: CASSSPGDSYNEQFF; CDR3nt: TGTGCCAGCAGCAGCCCCGGGGACTCCTACAATGAGCAGTTCTTC
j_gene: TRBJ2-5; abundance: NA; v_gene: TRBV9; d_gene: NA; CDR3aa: CASSVGGVGGETQYF; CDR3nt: TGTGCCAGCAGCGTAGGAGGGGTCGGGGGAGAGACCCAGTACTTC
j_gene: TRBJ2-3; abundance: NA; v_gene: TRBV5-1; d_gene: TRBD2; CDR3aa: CASSLQPSGSTDTQYF; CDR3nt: TGCGCCAGCAGCTTGCAACCTAGCGGGTCCACAGATACGCAGTATTTT
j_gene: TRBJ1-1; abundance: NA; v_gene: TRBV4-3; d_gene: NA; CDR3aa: CASSPLFQGQGIEAFF; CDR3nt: TGCGCCAGCAGCCCCTTGTTCCAGGGGCAGGGGATTGAAGCTTTCTTT
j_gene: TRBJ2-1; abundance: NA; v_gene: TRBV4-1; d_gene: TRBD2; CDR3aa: CASSQDFSGTSGGVSYNEQFF; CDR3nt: TGCGCCAGCAGCCAAGATTTTTCCGGGACTAGCGGGGGGGTATCCTACAATGAGCAGTTCTTC
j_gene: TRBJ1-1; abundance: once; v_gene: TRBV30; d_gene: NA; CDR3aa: CAWSVAAVHGAFF; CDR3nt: TGTGCCTGGAGTGTAGCGGCAGTTCATGGGGCTTTCTTT
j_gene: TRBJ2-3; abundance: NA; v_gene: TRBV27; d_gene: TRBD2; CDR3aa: CASSPSSGEFTDTQYF; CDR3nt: TGTGCCAGCAGTCCCTCTAGCGGGGAGTTCACAGATACGCAGTATTTT
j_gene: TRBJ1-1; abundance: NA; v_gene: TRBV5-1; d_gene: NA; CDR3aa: CASSLLDIGAEAFF; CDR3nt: TGCGCCAGCAGCCTACTAGACATCGGCGCTGAAGCTTTCTTT
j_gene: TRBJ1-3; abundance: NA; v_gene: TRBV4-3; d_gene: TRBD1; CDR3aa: CASSHLTGDSGNTIYF; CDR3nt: TGCGCCAGCAGCCACCTTACAGGGGACTCTGGAAACACCATATATTTT
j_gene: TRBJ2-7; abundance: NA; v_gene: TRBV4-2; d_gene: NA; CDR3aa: CASSQAVDNEQYF; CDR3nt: TGTGCCAGCAGCCAAGCCGTAGACAACGAGCAGTACTTC
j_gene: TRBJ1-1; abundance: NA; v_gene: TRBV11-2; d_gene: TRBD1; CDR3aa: CASSLTGGHTEAFF; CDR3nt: TGTGCCAGCAGCTTAACAGGGGGGCACACTGAAGCTTTCTTT
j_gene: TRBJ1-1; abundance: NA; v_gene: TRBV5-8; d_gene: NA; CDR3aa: CASSLDRGGVNLNTEAFF; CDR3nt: TGTGCCAGCAGCTTGGACCGGGGAGGAGTAAACCTGAACACTGAAGCTTTCTTT
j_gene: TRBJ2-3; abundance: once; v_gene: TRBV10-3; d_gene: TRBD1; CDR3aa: CAIEKDRDSDTQYF; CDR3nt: TGTGCCATCGAGAAGGACAGGGATTCAGATACGCAGTATTTT
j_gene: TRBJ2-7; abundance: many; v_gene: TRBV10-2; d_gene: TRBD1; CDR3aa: CASRQTGRVTEQYF; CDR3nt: TGCGCCAGCAGGCAGACAGGGCGAGTAACCGAGCAGTACTTC
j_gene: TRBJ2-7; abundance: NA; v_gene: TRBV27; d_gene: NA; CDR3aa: CASSLRGAEQYF; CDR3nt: TGTGCCAGCAGTTTACGGGGGGCCGAGCAGTACTTC
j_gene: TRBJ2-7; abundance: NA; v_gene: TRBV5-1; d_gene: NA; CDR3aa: CASSLVGNYEQYF; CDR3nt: TGCGCCAGCAGCTTGGTGGGTAACTACGAGCAGTACTTC
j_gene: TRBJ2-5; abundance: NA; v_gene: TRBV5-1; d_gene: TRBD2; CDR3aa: CASSPGTSGGRETQYF; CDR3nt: TGCGCCAGCAGCCCGGGGACTAGCGGGGGGCGGGAGACCCAGTACTTC
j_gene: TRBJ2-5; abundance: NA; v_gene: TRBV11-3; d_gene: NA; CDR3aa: CASSLDSLETQYF; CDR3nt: TGTGCCAGCAGCTTAGATAGCTTGGAGACCCAGTACTTC
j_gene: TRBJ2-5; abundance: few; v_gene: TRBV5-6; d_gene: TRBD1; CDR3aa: CASSSTGAEETQYF; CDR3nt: TGTGCCAGCAGTTCGACAGGGGCCGAAGAGACCCAGTACTTC
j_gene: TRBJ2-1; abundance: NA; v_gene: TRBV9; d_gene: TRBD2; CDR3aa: CASSVPWGGMGNEQFF; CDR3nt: TGTGCCAGCAGCGTTCCATGGGGGGGTATGGGAAATGAGCAGTTCTTC
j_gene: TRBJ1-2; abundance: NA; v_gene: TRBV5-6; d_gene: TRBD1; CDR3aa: CASSFGQVLTF; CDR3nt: TGTGCCAGCAGCTTCGGACAGGTACTCACCTTC
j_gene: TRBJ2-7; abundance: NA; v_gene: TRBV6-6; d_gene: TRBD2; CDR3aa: CASSYLAGASYEQYF; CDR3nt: TGTGCCAGCAGTTACCTAGCGGGGGCCTCCTACGAGCAGTACTTC
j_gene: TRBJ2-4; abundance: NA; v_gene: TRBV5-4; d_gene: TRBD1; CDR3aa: CASSLAVGQGTGIQYF; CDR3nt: TGTGCCAGCAGCTTGGCCGTGGGACAGGGGACGGGCATTCAGTACTTC
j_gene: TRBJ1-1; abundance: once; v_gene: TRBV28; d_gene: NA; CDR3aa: CASNNNGGGGQSKAFF; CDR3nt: TGTGCCAGCAATAATAATGGGGGTGGAGGACAGTCCAAAGCTTTCTTT
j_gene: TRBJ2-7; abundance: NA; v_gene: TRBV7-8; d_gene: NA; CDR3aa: CASSLVPGNTYEQYF; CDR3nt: TGTGCCAGCAGCTTAGTTCCAGGGAACACCTACGAGCAGTACTTC
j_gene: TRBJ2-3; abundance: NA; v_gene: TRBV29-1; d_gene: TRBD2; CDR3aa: CSAYLAGGRVDTQYF; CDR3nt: TGCAGCGCTTACCTAGCGGGGGGGAGGGTAGATACGCAGTATTTT
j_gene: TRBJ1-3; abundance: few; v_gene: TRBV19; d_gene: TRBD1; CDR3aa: CASSNYRGASGNTIYF; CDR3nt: TGTGCCAGTAGTAACTACAGGGGAGCCTCTGGAAACACCATATATTTT
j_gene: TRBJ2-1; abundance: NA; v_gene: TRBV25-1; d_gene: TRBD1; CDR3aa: CASSDAGTEFYNEQFF; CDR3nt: TGTGCCAGCAGCGACGCCGGGACAGAATTTTACAATGAGCAGTTCTTC
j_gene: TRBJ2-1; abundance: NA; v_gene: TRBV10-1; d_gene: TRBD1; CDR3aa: CASSSQGLRDRGLNEQFF; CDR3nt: TGCGCCAGCAGCTCCCAGGGGCTTCGGGACAGGGGCCTCAATGAGCAGTTCTTC